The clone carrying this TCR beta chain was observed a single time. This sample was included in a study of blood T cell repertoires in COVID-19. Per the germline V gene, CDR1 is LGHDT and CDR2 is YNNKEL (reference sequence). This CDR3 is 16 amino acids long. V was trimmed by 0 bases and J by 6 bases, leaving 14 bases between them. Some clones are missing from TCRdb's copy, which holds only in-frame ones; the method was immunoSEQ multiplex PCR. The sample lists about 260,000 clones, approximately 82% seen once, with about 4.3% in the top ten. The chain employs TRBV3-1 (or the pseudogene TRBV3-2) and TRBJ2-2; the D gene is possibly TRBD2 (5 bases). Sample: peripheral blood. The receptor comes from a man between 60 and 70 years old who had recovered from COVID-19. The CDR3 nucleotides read TGTGCCAGCAGCCAAGAATCGGCCGGAGGCGCCGGGGAGCTGTTTTTT. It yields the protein CASSQESAGGAGELFF.